This T cell receptor (beta chain) is from a study of identical twins. The CDR3 extends over 15 amino acids. The germline V gene encodes CDR1 SGHRS and CDR2 YFSETQ. V shed 0 bases, J shed 5 bases, and the junction held 4 bases outside the gene matches. From the 5' RACE reads, TCRdb called clonotypes with MiXCR, one entry per CDR3 protein. The table includes nearly 900,000 distinct CDR3 sequences, around 12% detected once. The same data also went into a second study, on yellow fever vaccine responses in identical twins.

The receptor was derived from a woman aged 18 to 35 in good health. The specimen was PBMCs. The rearrangement uses TRBV5-1 and TRBJ2-1; 8 bases are a match to TRBD1. The CDR3 region is CASSLATGADNEQFF. The DNA of the CDR3 is TGCGCCAGCAGCTTGGCGACAGGGGCGGACAATGAGCAGTTCTTC.